This record concerns one T cell receptor beta chain sequence. Its antigen is not known. Assay used: immunoSEQ multiplex PCR; TCRdb lists only in-frame clones, some missing. The sample lists roughly 100,000 clones, more than 85% seen once, with around 5% in the top ten. Trimming removed 2 bases from V and 2 bases from J; junction bases left unmatched: 6. The CDR3 length is 16 residues. Germline assignment: CDR1 MNHNY and CDR2 SVGAGI (reference sequence). The data are from a study of T cell responses to AZD1222 COVID-19 vaccine. Study findings and constraints: Spike-specific TCR breadth and depth both grew after two AZD1222 doses.

The sequence was collected from an adult in good health. The chain links TRBV6-6 to TRBJ2-3, with 8 bases fitting TRBD1. The material sequenced was peripheral blood, taken on day 0 of AZD1222 vaccination. CDR3 coding DNA: TGTGCCAGCAGTTACCTCACGGGACAGGACACAGATACGCAGTATTTT. It encodes CASSYLTGQDTDTQYF.